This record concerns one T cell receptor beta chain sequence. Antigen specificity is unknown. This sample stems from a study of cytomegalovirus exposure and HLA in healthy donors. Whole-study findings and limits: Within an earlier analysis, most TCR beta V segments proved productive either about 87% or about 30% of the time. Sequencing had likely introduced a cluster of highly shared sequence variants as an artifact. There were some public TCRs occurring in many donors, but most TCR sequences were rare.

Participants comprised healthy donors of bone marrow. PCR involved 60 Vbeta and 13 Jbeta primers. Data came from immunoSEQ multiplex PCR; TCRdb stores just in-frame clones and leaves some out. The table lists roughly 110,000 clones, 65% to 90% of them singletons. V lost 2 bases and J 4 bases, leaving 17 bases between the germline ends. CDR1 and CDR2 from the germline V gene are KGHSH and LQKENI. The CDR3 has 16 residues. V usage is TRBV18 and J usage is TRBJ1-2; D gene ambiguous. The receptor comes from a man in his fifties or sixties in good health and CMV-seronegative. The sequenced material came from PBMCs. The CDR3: CASSPTQNPFPYGYTF. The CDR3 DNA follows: TGTGCCAGCTCACCAACACAAAACCCCTTCCCCTATGGCTACACCTTC.